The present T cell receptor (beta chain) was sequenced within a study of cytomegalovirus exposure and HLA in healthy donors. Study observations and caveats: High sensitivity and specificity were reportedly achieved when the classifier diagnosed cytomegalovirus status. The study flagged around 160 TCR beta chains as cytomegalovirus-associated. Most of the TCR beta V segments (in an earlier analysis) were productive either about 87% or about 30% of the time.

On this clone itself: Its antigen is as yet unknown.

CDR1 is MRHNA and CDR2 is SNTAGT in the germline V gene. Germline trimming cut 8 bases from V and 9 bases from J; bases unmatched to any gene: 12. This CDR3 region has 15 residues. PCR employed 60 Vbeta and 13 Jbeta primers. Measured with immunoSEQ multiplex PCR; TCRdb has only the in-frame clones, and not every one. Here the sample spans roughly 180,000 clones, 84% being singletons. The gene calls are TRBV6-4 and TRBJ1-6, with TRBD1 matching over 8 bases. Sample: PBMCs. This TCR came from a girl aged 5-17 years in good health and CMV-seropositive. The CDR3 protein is CASSEDRVKSSPLHF. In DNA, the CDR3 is TGTGCCAGCTCCGAGGACAGGGTAAAGTCTTCACCCCTCCACTTT.